Below, 29 T cell receptor beta chains from the same sample are listed, as sequenced in a study of blood T cell repertoires in COVID-19. The repertoire was sequenced with immunoSEQ multiplex PCR; TCRdb's copy has only in-frame clones and lacks some. The sample consists of around 250,000 clones, around 82% of them appearing once. Input material: peripheral blood. Source of these receptors: a young woman with acute or convalescent COVID-19.

The chain carries TRBV12-3 or TRBV12-4 and TRBJ2-5; D perhaps matches TRBD2 (5 bases). The CDR3 has 11 residues. V was cut by 6 bases and J by 9 bases, with 11 bases left in between. CDR3 protein: CASSLSEAQYF. CDR3 bases: TGTGCCAGCAGCCTTAGCGAGGCCCAGTACTTC.

V usage is TRBV19 and J usage is TRBJ2-1; 9 bases agree with TRBD1. There are 15 residues in the CDR3. Germline V gives CDR1 LNHDA, CDR2 SQIVND (reference sequence). V was clipped by 6 bases and J by 3 bases; unmatched bases: 6. CDR3 residues: CASRDLGQGYNEQFF. The CDR3 DNA reads as TGTGCCAGTAGGGATTTGGGACAGGGCTACAATGAGCAGTTCTTC.

The chain has TRBV6-6 and TRBJ2-1; the match to TRBD2 covers 13 bases. V was pared by 2 bases and J by 7 bases, with 5 bases of the junction left unmatched. Germline V gives CDR1 MNHNY, CDR2 SVGAGI (reference sequence). The CDR3 loop spans 16 amino acids. The CDR3 coding sequence is TGTGCCAGCAGTTACGTTCGACTAGCGGGAGGAAATGAGCAGTTCTTC. It yields the protein CASSYVRLAGGNEQFF.

V gene TRBV9 combines with J gene TRBJ2-3; D possibly corresponds to TRBD2 (6 bases). This CDR3 comprises 17 residues. Trimming took off 0 bases at V and 0 bases at J, with 14 bases between the two ends. Germline assignment: CDR1 SGDLS and CDR2 YYNGEE. Here the CDR3 DNA reads TGTGCCAGCAGCGTAGGACTCGGAGGGCCAAGCACAGATACGCAGTATTTT. Translating gives CASSVGLGGPSTDTQYF.

This clone was recorded once. The chain uses TRBV5-1 and TRBJ1-1, with a weak D call TRBD1 (6 bases). CDR1 SGHRS and CDR2 YFSETQ come from the germline V gene. The V gene lost 4 bases and the J gene lost 0 bases, with 19 bases spanning the gap. The CDR3 has 17 residues. In DNA form, the CDR3 reads TGCGCCAGCAGCCCTAGGGGGGGAGAAACCATGAACACTGAAGCTTTCTTT. Residues: CASSPRGGETMNTEAFF.

The rearrangement joins TRBV4-2 to TRBJ2-3; D is undetermined. The germline V and J ends were trimmed by 1 base and 0 bases, with 8 bases remaining between them. From germline, CDR1 is LGHNA and CDR2 YNFKEQ. CDR3 length equals 15 residues. The CDR3 protein is CASSQGQMSTDTQYF. Here the CDR3 DNA reads TGTGCCAGCAGCCAAGGTCAGATGAGCACAGATACGCAGTATTTT.

This clone has only a few counts. V and J are TRBV30 and TRBJ1-3, with 10 positions matching TRBD1. After removal of 5 bases from V and 2 bases from J, the junction contained 0 bases not matched to a gene. Germline V gene lookup returns CDR1 GTSNPN and CDR2 SVGIG (reference sequence). CDR3 size: 13 residues. For the CDR3, the DNA is TGTGCCTGGGGACAGGGGGCTGGAAACACCATATATTTT. Protein: CAWGQGAGNTIYF.

The chain employs TRBV28 and TRBJ2-7; 7 bases line up with TRBD1. The V and J ends lost 2 bases and 3 bases, in that order; junction bases with no gene match: 7. The CDR3 is 15 residues long. Per the germline V gene, CDR1 is MDHEN and CDR2 is SYDVKM. In DNA form, the CDR3 reads TGTGCCAGCAGTTTACCACAGGGGTTTGGCTACGAGCAGTACTTC. Translation gives CASSLPQGFGYEQYF.

The rearrangement links TRBV9 to TRBJ2-1, with 10 bases fitting TRBD2. There are 14 residues in the CDR3. The V segment lost 3 bases and the J segment 7 bases; nucleotides outside the gene matches: 4. Germline V gene sequence: CDR1 SGDLS, CDR2 YYNGEE. The CDR3 sequence is CASSGTTSGNEQFF. DNA of the CDR3: TGTGCCAGCAGCGGTACGACTAGCGGGAATGAGCAGTTCTTC.

The chain combines TRBV19 with TRBJ2-7; 8 bases agree with TRBD1. This CDR3 is 14 amino acids long. Germline CDR1 and CDR2: LNHDA and SQIVND (reference sequence). The V gene end was trimmed by 3 bases and the J gene end by 2 bases; junction bases not matched to a gene: 3. The CDR3 DNA sequence: TGTGCCAGTAGTATGCAACAGGGGGCCTACGAGCAGTACTTC. The encoded protein is CASSMQQGAYEQYF.

The chain is built from TRBV2 and TRBJ2-1, with D maybe TRBD1 (6 bases). CDR1 is SNHLY and CDR2 is FYNNEI in the germline V gene. V gave up 8 bases and J gave up 13 bases, with 12 bases separating them. The CDR3 length is 10 residues. As DNA, the CDR3 is TGTGCCAGCGCGGACAGAGACCAGTTCTTC. Its translation: CASADRDQFF.

The chain is built from TRBV5-1 and TRBJ1-6; TRBD1 matches 7 bases. CDR1 SGHRS and CDR2 YFSETQ come from the germline V gene. CDR3 length equals 16 residues. Unmatched junction bases numbered 3, after V lost 0 bases and J lost 3 bases. CDR3 DNA: TGCGCCAGCAGCTTGGAGGGGGCCAGCTATAATTCACCCCTCCACTTT. Protein sequence: CASSLEGASYNSPLHF.

CDR3 sequence: CASSSWGRVYNEQFF. Written as DNA, the CDR3 is TGTGCCAGCAGTTCGTGGGGCCGCGTGTACAATGAGCAGTTCTTC. This sequence joins TRBV6-5 and TRBJ2-1; maybe TRBD1 (5 bases). Germline CDR1 is MNHEY and CDR2 is SVGAGI. The CDR3 totals 15 residues. Between the trimmed V and J ends, which lost 4 bases and 4 bases, there was a span of 14 bases.

The genes are TRBV25-1 and TRBJ1-4, with 8 bases aligning to TRBD1. This CDR3 is 14 amino acids long. V gave up 1 base and J gave up 5 bases; unmatched junction bases: 0. CDR1 MGHDK and CDR2 SYGVNS come from the germline V gene. CDR3 loop: CASSEWTGNEKLFF. As DNA, the CDR3 is TGTGCCAGCAGTGAATGGACAGGGAATGAAAAACTGTTTTTT.

The chain employs TRBV5-6 and TRBJ1-2, with 10 bases lining up with TRBD1. J lost 4 bases, V lost 2 bases, and 5 bases had no gene match. CDR3 length: 15 residues. Germline V gene sequence: CDR1 SGHDT, CDR2 YYEEEE. The CDR3 region has the DNA TGTGCCAGCAGCTTTATTGGACAGGGGGGCTATGGCTACACCTTC. Its protein is CASSFIGQGGYGYTF.

V usage is TRBV27 and J usage is TRBJ2-5; 12 bases line up with TRBD2. Unmatched junction bases numbered 7, after V lost 0 bases and J lost 5 bases. The CDR3 covers 17 residues. Germline CDR1 MNHEY, CDR2 SMNVEV (reference sequence). The CDR3 reads CASSLSRASGRDETQYF. The CDR3 DNA sequence: TGTGCCAGCAGTTTATCGAGGGCTAGCGGGAGGGATGAGACCCAGTACTTC.

V and J are TRBV7-3 and TRBJ2-2; TRBD2 matches 15 bases. Germline values: CDR1 SGHTA, CDR2 FQGTGA. The V gene end was trimmed by 1 base and the J gene end by 3 bases; junction bases not matched to a gene: 6. The CDR3 extends over 19 amino acids. The CDR3 bases are TGTGCCAGCAGCTTAAAGCCCTGGACTAGCGGGAGGGACACCGGGGAGCTGTTTTTT. Its protein product is CASSLKPWTSGRDTGELFF.

The V gene is TRBV15, the J gene TRBJ1-3; 7 bases are a match to TRBD1. CDR3 length: 15 residues. Germline V lookup: CDR1 LNHNV, CDR2 YYDKDF (reference sequence). J gave up 4 bases and V 5 bases, and 8 bases lay outside the gene matches. CDR3: CATSGGGALGNTIYF. DNA of the CDR3: TGTGCCACCAGCGGAGGGGGCGCGTTGGGAAACACCATATATTTT.

The V and J genes are TRBV7-2 and TRBJ2-7, with 7 nucleotides matching TRBD2. This CDR3 spans 15 amino acids. Looked up from germline, CDR1 is SGHTA and CDR2 is FQGNSA. With 1 base clipped from V and 1 base from J, the junction kept 4 bases outside the gene matches. The chain's CDR3 is CASSLVSSGSYEQYF. CDR3 coding DNA: TGTGCCAGCAGCTTAGTTTCTAGCGGTTCCTACGAGCAGTACTTC.

The rearrangement links TRBV5-1 to TRBJ1-2; 8 bases match TRBD1. The CDR3 is made up of 14 amino acids. J was trimmed by 2 bases and V by 4 bases; bases with no gene match: 4. Germline loops: CDR1 SGHRS, CDR2 YFSETQ. The chain's CDR3 is CASSQDRGNYGYTF. CDR3 coding DNA: TGCGCCAGCAGCCAAGACAGGGGAAACTATGGCTACACCTTC.

Regarding this clone: One end of the junction does not line up with germline, which may come from a read error. V usage is TRBV14 and J usage is TRBJ2-1; 11 bases match TRBD2. The CDR3 sequence is 13 residues long. Germline loops: CDR1 SGHDN, CDR2 FVKESK. The CDR3, as DNA: TGTGCCAGCAGCCACCCGATGGGACTAGCGGTAGTCTTC. Its protein is CASSHPMGLAVVF.

This clone was seen only a few times. This chain links TRBV19 with TRBJ1-4, with 7 bases matching TRBD1. This CDR3 has 15 amino acids. Germline CDR1 is LNHDA and CDR2 is SQIVND (reference sequence). The V gene end was trimmed by 4 bases and the J gene end by 7 bases; junction bases not matched to a gene: 9. CDR3 DNA: TGTGCCAGTAGTAGATTACAGGGGAGTGGTGAAAAACTGTTTTTT. Translating it yields CASSRLQGSGEKLFF.

J is TRBJ1-2 and V is TRBV15, with TRBD1 identical over 7 bases. CDR3 length: 18 amino acids. Trimming at V came to 1 base and at J to 9 bases, leaving 20 bases not matched to a gene. Per germline, CDR1 LNHNV and CDR2 YYDKDF (reference sequence). Written as DNA, the CDR3 is TGTGCCACCAGCAGAGCCCTGCCGGCATCCAACAGGGGTGAGAGCTACACCTTC. It is translated as CATSRALPASNRGESYTF.

This clone was seen only a few times. This chain joins TRBV7-9 and TRBJ1-2; perhaps TRBD1 as D (6 bases). Germline values: CDR1 SEHNR, CDR2 FQNEAQ (reference sequence). CDR3 length: 15 amino acids. The germline V and J ends were trimmed by 1 base and 8 bases, with 17 bases remaining between them. The CDR3 DNA sequence: TGTGCCAGCAGCTTAGAGGCGGCAGGGGAAGGGGGCTACACCTTC. Amino acids: CASSLEAAGEGGYTF.

This clone occurred once. The gene calls are TRBV6-5 and TRBJ2-5, with D uncertain. CDR1 and CDR2 from the germline V gene are MNHEY and SVGAGI. The CDR3 runs to 14 residues. With 2 bases removed from V and 3 bases from J, the gap between germline ends came to 10 bases. The CDR3 protein is CASSYAGTKETQYF. DNA for the CDR3: TGTGCCAGCAGTTACGCAGGTACAAAAGAGACCCAGTACTTC.

This chain joins TRBV15 and TRBJ1-4; possible D gene TRBD1, 6 bases. CDR3 size: 17 residues. V lost 4 bases, J lost 0 bases, and 15 bases lay in between. CDR1 and CDR2 (germline): LNHNV, YYDKDF (reference sequence). The CDR3 bases are TGTGCCACCAGCATCCCGGGGGGCGGGGCAACTAATGAAAAACTGTTTTTT. Amino acid sequence: CATSIPGGGATNEKLFF.

This chain links TRBV10-2 with TRBJ1-5; TRBD1 might be the D (6 bases). CDR3 length: 15 residues. Germline CDR1 and CDR2: WSHSY and SAAADI. V was clipped by 0 bases and J by 4 bases, with 10 bases between them. The CDR3 here is CASSESQGHNQPQHF. The CDR3 DNA sequence: TGCGCCAGCAGTGAGTCGCAGGGGCATAATCAGCCCCAGCATTTT.

V gene TRBV7-6 combines with J gene TRBJ1-1; D call uncertain. This CDR3 is 13 amino acids long. In germline, CDR1 is SGHVS, CDR2 FNYEAQ. Trimming pared 5 bases from V and 6 bases from J, leaving 13 bases between. CDR3 sequence (DNA): TGTGCCAGCAGCCGTAGTGTTTTTGCTGAAGCTTTCTTT. Translation: CASSRSVFAEAFF.

The chain carries TRBV7-8 and TRBJ1-2; weak D call: TRBD1 (5 bases). V dropped 1 base and J dropped 2 bases, with 14 bases sitting between them. This CDR3 has 16 amino acids. Germline-derived CDR1 and CDR2 are SGHVS and FQNEAQ. CDR3 nucleotides: TGTGCCAGCAGCTTAGGGGGGAGAGCGGGGAACTATGGCTACACCTTC. Translated: CASSLGGRAGNYGYTF.